A single sample gave rise to the 25 T cell receptor beta chains below, sequenced in a study of blood T cells in healthy people across ages. Sample-barcoded 5' priming and a J-beta primer mix drove a second PCR of roughly 7 to 11 cycles. TCRdb re-analysed the 5' RACE reads in MiXCR, keeping a single row per CDR3 protein. The sample gives approximately 820,000 distinct CDR3 sequences, around 42% of which show up once; nearly 20% is in the top ten. The sample taken for sequencing was blood. The receptors come from a man aged 55 to 70 in good health.

The chain combines TRBV7-2 with TRBJ2-1, with D possibly called TRBD1 or TRBD2 (6 bases each). The V gene's germline CDR1 is SGHTA and CDR2 FQGNSA. The CDR3 has 15 residues. Between the trimmed V and J ends, which lost 8 bases and 5 bases, there was a span of 19 bases. The CDR3 is CASGPRLGGNNEQFF. CDR3 nucleotide sequence: TGTGCCAGCGGGCCCCGGTTGGGGGGCAACAATGAGCAGTTCTTC.

This sequence joins TRBV6-2 or TRBV6-3 and TRBJ2-1; the match to TRBD2 covers 8 bases. CDR1 is MNHEY, CDR2 SVGEGT, per germline. With V trimmed by 6 bases and J by 2 bases, 9 bases remained unmatched. The CDR3 sequence is 16 residues long. CDR3 residues: CASSRREAGPYNEQFF. CDR3 nucleotides: TGTGCCAGCAGCCGGCGGGAGGCGGGACCCTACAATGAGCAGTTCTTC.

The gene calls are TRBV30 and TRBJ1-5; 12 bases fit TRBD1. The CDR3 sequence is 14 residues long. J lost 6 bases, V lost 3 bases, and 3 bases had no gene match. The germline V gene has CDR1 GTSNPN and CDR2 SVGIG (reference sequence). The DNA of the CDR3 is TGTGCCTGGAGGGGGACAGGGGGCGGTCAGCCCCAGCATTTT. It codes for CAWRGTGGGQPQHF.

V usage is TRBV6-2 or TRBV6-3 and J usage is TRBJ1-2; 9 nucleotides align to TRBD1. Trimming took 7 bases from V and 6 from J; bases not matched to a gene: 6. The CDR3 is made up of 13 amino acids. Germline-derived CDR1 and CDR2 are MNHEY and SVGEGT. The CDR3 DNA sequence: TGTGCCAGCATGACCCGGGACAGGGATGGCTACACCTTC. Translating it yields CASMTRDRDGYTF.

The chain combines TRBV6-5 with TRBJ1-6, with D unresolved. CDR3 size: 13 residues. V gave up 0 bases and J gave up 16 bases, with 13 bases separating them. The V gene's germline CDR1 is MNHEY and CDR2 SVGAGI. DNA for the CDR3: TGTGCCAGCAGTTACTCGTCGGCGGGCCCGCTCCACTTT. It yields the protein CASSYSSAGPLHF.

This clonotype has a single count. The chain recombines TRBV7-2 with TRBJ1-2; D unresolved. The germline V gene encodes CDR1 SGHTA and CDR2 FQGNSA. The V end lost 3 bases, the J end lost 1 base, and 6 bases lay between the germline ends. The CDR3 runs to 13 residues. This CDR3 reads CASSFTHNYGYTF. For the CDR3, the DNA is TGTGCCAGCAGCTTTACTCATAACTATGGCTACACCTTC.

The genes are TRBV4-3 and TRBJ2-5; the D gene is possibly TRBD1 (5 bases). V lost 0 bases and J lost 11, with 13 bases in between. CDR1 and CDR2 (germline): LGHNA, YSLEER. The length of the CDR3 is 13 residues. The CDR3, as DNA: TGCGCCAGCAGCCAAGATCCGGCGACAGTGCAGTACTTC. Its translation is CASSQDPATVQYF.

The chain joins TRBV25-1 to TRBJ2-1; D gene unclear. The CDR3 length is 15 residues. Germline V gives CDR1 MGHDK, CDR2 SYGVNS. V dropped 8 bases and J dropped 4 bases, with 18 bases sitting between them. CDR3 sequence: CASADLGGSYNEQFF. The CDR3 DNA reads TGTGCCAGCGCCGACCTTGGTGGATCATACAATGAGCAGTTCTTC.

This clonotype was observed a few times. The chain combines TRBV10-3 with TRBJ2-3, with D tentatively TRBD1 or TRBD2 (5 bases each). V lost 2 bases, J lost 2 bases, and 23 bases lay in between. The CDR3 consists of 19 residues. Germline assignment: CDR1 ENHRY and CDR2 SYGVKD. The CDR3 region is CAISEEGSRGARFTDTQYF. Written as DNA, the CDR3 is TGTGCCATCAGTGAGGAGGGGAGTAGAGGGGCCCGGTTCACAGATACGCAGTATTTT.

V usage is TRBV7-2 and J usage is TRBJ2-4; possibly TRBD1 or TRBD2 for D (5 bases each). With 5 bases removed from V and 5 bases from J, the gap between germline ends came to 16 bases. The CDR3 runs 15 residues. Looked up from germline, CDR1 is SGHTA and CDR2 is FQGNSA. The CDR3 is CASSPQPGRQNIQYF. CDR3 nucleotides: TGTGCCAGCAGCCCTCAGCCGGGACGGCAAAACATTCAGTACTTC.

The chain is built from TRBV2 and TRBJ1-6; 9 bases match TRBD1. The CDR3 extends over 12 amino acids. V lost 9 bases to trimming and J lost 10 bases; unmatched junction nucleotides: 4. Germline values: CDR1 SNHLY, CDR2 FYNNEI. The CDR3 DNA is TGTGCCAGAGGGACAGGGAGGTCACCCCTCCACTTT. Encoded protein: CARGTGRSPLHF.

The chain recombines TRBV20-1 with TRBJ2-7, with 7 nucleotides matching TRBD1. Germline trimming cut 6 bases from V and 2 bases from J; bases unmatched to any gene: 10. The CDR3 totals 14 residues. Germline V gene data show CDR1 as DFQATT and CDR2 as SNEGSKA (reference sequence). This CDR3 is CSAAQGSGTYEQYF. The CDR3 DNA sequence: TGCAGTGCAGCACAGGGGTCGGGGACCTACGAGCAGTACTTC.

J is TRBJ1-1 and V is TRBV11-1; TRBD1 might be the D (5 bases). The V and J ends lost 3 bases and 0 bases respectively, with 8 bases between them. The CDR3 consists of 14 residues. Germline CDR1 reads SGHAT; CDR2 reads FQDESV (reference sequence). The CDR3 DNA sequence: TGTGCCAGCAGCTTTGACAGTATGAACACTGAAGCTTTCTTT. Its translation is CASSFDSMNTEAFF.

This clonotype has just a few counts. The CDR3 here is CASSLGITTDTQYF. The CDR3 coding sequence is TGTGCCAGCAGCTTAGGGATAACCACAGATACGCAGTATTTT. J is TRBJ2-3 and V is TRBV7-2; D uncertain. The V end lost 1 base, the J end lost 2 bases, and 7 bases lay between the germline ends. Germline V gene lookup returns CDR1 SGHTA and CDR2 FQGNSA. The CDR3 has 14 residues.

Turning to this clonotype: The junction shows a germline mismatch at one end, possibly a read error. This chain uses TRBV3-1 with TRBJ2-2; the D gene is possibly TRBD2 (7 bases). Per the germline V gene, CDR1 is LGHDT and CDR2 is YNNKEL (reference sequence). This CDR3 comprises 12 residues. The CDR3 protein is CASSPIGGGLFF. In DNA form, the CDR3 reads TGTGCCAGCAGCCCCATAGGGGGGGGGCTGTTTTTT.

This clonotype has a handful of counts. This chain uses TRBV11-2 with TRBJ1-1; D call uncertain. Germline V lookup: CDR1 SGHAT, CDR2 FQNNGV. The V end was cut by 2 bases, the J end by 5 bases, with 15 bases between. The CDR3 loop spans 15 amino acids. This CDR3 reads CASSLSSKGGTEAFF. CDR3 sequence (DNA): TGTGCCAGCAGCTTATCTTCCAAGGGAGGGACTGAAGCTTTCTTT.

The chain couples TRBV4-3 to TRBJ2-7; D gene unclear. The V gene's germline CDR1 is LGHNA and CDR2 YSLEER. With 4 bases removed from V and 2 bases from J, the gap between germline ends came to 12 bases. This CDR3 contains 14 residues. The CDR3 loop reads CASSPTLVPYEQYF. The CDR3 bases are TGCGCCAGCAGCCCCACGCTGGTACCCTACGAGCAGTACTTC.

This clonotype came up many times. The V call is TRBV6-2 or TRBV6-3, the J call TRBJ2-7, with D possibly being TRBD1 (6 bases). From germline, CDR1 is MNHEY and CDR2 SVGEGT. This CDR3 has 15 amino acids. V was cut by 5 bases and J by 7 bases, with 21 bases left in between. The CDR3 loop is CASSQPGTSLREQYF. CDR3 in DNA: TGTGCCAGCAGTCAGCCCGGGACAAGCCTACGGGAGCAGTACTTC.

This sequence joins TRBV10-3 and TRBJ2-7; 8 positions match TRBD1. CDR3 length: 15 amino acids. The V gene end was trimmed by 6 bases and the J gene end by 0 bases; junction bases not matched to a gene: 7. CDR1 and CDR2 (germline): ENHRY, SYGVKD. The CDR3 DNA reads as TGTGCCATCAGCAGTAGGACAGGGAGCTCCTACGAGCAGTACTTC. It translates to CAISSRTGSSYEQYF.

This clonotype was seen more than once but under ten times. The CDR3 DNA reads TGTGCCAGCTCACCGGTACAGGGGATCGGGTACTTC. Protein product: CASSPVQGIGYF. The rearrangement uses TRBV18 and TRBJ2-5; TRBD1 aligns across 7 bases. Looked up from germline, CDR1 is KGHSH and CDR2 is LQKENI. V lost 3 bases to trimming and J lost 13 bases; unmatched junction nucleotides: 8. This CDR3 has 12 residues.

This clonotype was counted at least ten times. The chain carries TRBV7-2 and TRBJ2-1; a weak D match, TRBD1 (6 bases). This CDR3 spans 16 amino acids. The germline CDR1 and CDR2 sequences are SGHTA and FQGNSA. Trimming removed 4 bases from V and 4 bases from J, with 17 bases in between. In DNA, the CDR3 is TGTGCCAGCAGCTCCATGCCGACAGGTTCTTACAATGAGCAGTTCTTC. Translation: CASSSMPTGSYNEQFF.

The V call is TRBV4-2, the J call TRBJ2-3; D is perhaps TRBD2 (5 bases). The germline V gene has CDR1 LGHNA and CDR2 YNFKEQ. The CDR3 has 16 residues. V was trimmed by 0 bases and J by 1 base, leaving 11 bases between them. The chain's CDR3 is CASSQESSWGTDTQYF. The DNA of the CDR3 is TGTGCCAGCAGCCAAGAATCTAGCTGGGGCACAGATACGCAGTATTTT.

The gene calls are TRBV6-1 and TRBJ1-6; no reliable D call. The CDR3 has 15 amino acids. CDR1 is MNHNS and CDR2 is SASEGT in the germline V gene. V lost 1 base to trimming and J lost 10 bases, with 14 bases between them. The CDR3 nucleotides are TGTGCCAGCAGTGAAGGTGAGAGGCTCGGATCACCCCTCCACTTT. Amino acids: CASSEGERLGSPLHF.

The genes are TRBV19 and TRBJ2-1; 7 nucleotides match TRBD2. Germline loops: CDR1 LNHDA, CDR2 SQIVND (reference sequence). J lost 11 bases, V lost 7 bases, and 17 bases had no gene match. The CDR3 is 15 residues long. CDR3 DNA sequence: TGTGCCAGTACCCCGGGGGGAATACTAGCCGGTAAGCAGTTCTTC. As protein: CASTPGGILAGKQFF.

This clonotype was counted between two and nine times. Since a much larger clone is just one base distant, this may be a read error. V and J are TRBV5-1 and TRBJ2-7; 7 positions agree with TRBD2. The CDR3 totals 14 residues. The germline gives CDR1 SGHRS, CDR2 YFSETQ. The V gene end was trimmed by 2 bases and the J gene end by 7 bases; junction bases not matched to a gene: 9. The CDR3 here is CASSFSGGYNEQYF. CDR3 nucleotides: TGCGCCAGCAGCTTTTCGGGGGGTTACAATGAGCAGTACTTC.